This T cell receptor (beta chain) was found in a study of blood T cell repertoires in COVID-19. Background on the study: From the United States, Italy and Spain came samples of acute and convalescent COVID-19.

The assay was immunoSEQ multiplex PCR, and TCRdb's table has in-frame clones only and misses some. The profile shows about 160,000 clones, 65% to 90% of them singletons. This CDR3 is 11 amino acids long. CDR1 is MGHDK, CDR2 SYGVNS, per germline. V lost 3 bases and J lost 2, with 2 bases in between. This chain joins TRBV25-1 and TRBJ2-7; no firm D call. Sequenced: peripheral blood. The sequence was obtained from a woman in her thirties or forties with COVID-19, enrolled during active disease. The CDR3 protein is CASSDTYEQYV. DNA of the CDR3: TGTGCCAGCAGTGATACCTACGAGCAGTACGTC.